What follows are 21 T cell receptor beta chains derived from one specimen sequenced in a study of blood T cell repertoires in COVID-19. Only in-frame clones appear in the TCRdb table, and some are missing; sequencing was by immunoSEQ multiplex PCR. The sample lists 400,000 to 450,000 clones, about 90% seen once, with more than 0.55% in the top ten. The specimen was PBMCs or T cells enriched from blood (not recorded which). The source of these receptors is a man in his late teens or twenties who had recovered from COVID-19.

The chain employs TRBV7-9 and TRBJ2-2, with D maybe TRBD2 (7 bases). Per germline, CDR1 SEHNR and CDR2 FQNEAQ (reference sequence). V dropped 5 bases and J dropped 4 bases, with 14 bases sitting between them. The CDR3 consists of 15 residues. The CDR3 DNA follows: TGTGCCAGCAGCGCAAGGGGAGGGGGCACCGGGGAGCTGTTTTTT. Protein sequence: CASSARGGGTGELFF.

The chain has TRBV6-1 and TRBJ1-2; TRBD1 aligns across 11 bases. The CDR3 length is 15 residues. Germline assignment: CDR1 MNHNS and CDR2 SASEGT. V dropped 7 bases and J dropped 1; count of bases not matched to a gene: 5. CDR3 bases: TGTGCCAGCATAGGGACAGGGGGGAATAACTATGGCTACACCTTC. This encodes CASIGTGGNNYGYTF.

This clone was seen only once. V usage is TRBV10-3 and J usage is TRBJ1-6, with D perhaps TRBD1 (6 bases). The germline V gene has CDR1 ENHRY and CDR2 SYGVKD. The V end was cut by 6 bases, the J end by 5 bases, with 11 bases between. The CDR3 runs 14 residues. The CDR3 region is CAIRGARDNSPLHF. The CDR3 nucleotides are TGTGCCATCAGGGGGGCGAGAGATAATTCACCCCTCCACTTT.

V usage is TRBV28 and J usage is TRBJ1-1; 10 bases fit TRBD1. CDR1 and CDR2 (germline): MDHEN, SYDVKM. J was trimmed by 0 bases and V by 5 bases; bases with no gene match: 9. CDR3 length: 17 amino acids. CDR3: CASSPGTGVLMNTEAFF. CDR3 nucleotide sequence: TGTGCCAGCAGTCCCGGGACAGGGGTTCTGATGAACACTGAAGCTTTCTTT. The variable domain in full, completed from reference TRBV28 and TRBJ1-1, reads DVKVTQSSRYLVKRTGEKVFLECVQDMDHENMFWYRQDPGLGLRLIYFSYDVKMKEKGDIPEGYSVSREKKERFSLILESASTNQTSMYLCASSPGTGVLMNTEAFFGQGTRLTVV.

A few counts support this clone. This rearrangement joins TRBV6-2 or TRBV6-3 to TRBJ1-2; D is uncertain. V gave up 4 bases and J gave up 8 bases, with 17 bases separating them. This CDR3 is 14 amino acids long. Germline CDR1 is MNHEY and CDR2 is SVGEGT. The CDR3 DNA reads TGTGCCAGCAGTTCCCAGCCGGGGATAGGCGGCTACACCTTC. This gives the protein CASSSQPGIGGYTF.

The chain employs TRBV5-1 and TRBJ1-1; TRBD1 aligns across 7 bases. V shed 4 bases, J shed 4 bases, and the junction held 7 bases outside the gene matches. Germline assignment: CDR1 SGHRS and CDR2 YFSETQ. The CDR3 length is 14 residues. This chain's CDR3 is CASSQGDLGTEAFF. The CDR3 bases are TGCGCCAGCAGCCAGGGGGATTTAGGCACTGAAGCTTTCTTT.

V usage is TRBV7-9 and J usage is TRBJ1-6; D not certain. The CDR3 length is 17 residues. Trimming took 3 bases from V and 0 from J, leaving 12 bases between them. Germline CDR1 reads SEHNR; CDR2 reads FQNEAQ (reference sequence). The CDR3 sequence is CASSFDLPSSYNSPLHF. CDR3 sequence (DNA): TGTGCCAGCAGCTTTGATCTCCCGAGCTCCTATAATTCACCCCTCCACTTT.

The chain links TRBV19 to TRBJ1-6; perhaps TRBD1 as D (5 bases). CDR3 length: 13 residues. Germline V lookup: CDR1 LNHDA, CDR2 SQIVND (reference sequence). V lost 3 bases to trimming and J lost 16 bases, with 16 bases between them. The CDR3 DNA reads as TGTGCCAGTAGTATGGGGATTGGGGACTTGCTCCACTTT. Translation gives CASSMGIGDLLHF. Variable domain in full (rest from reference TRBV19 and TRBJ1-6): DGGITQSPKYLFRKEGQNVTLSCEQNLNHDAMYWYRQDPGQGLRLIYYSQIVNDFQKGDIAEGYSVSREKKESFPLTVTSAQKNPTAFYLCASSMGIGDLLHFGNGTRLTVT.

This clone was seen a single time. CDR3 loop: CASSQEVPGGSYNEQFF. The CDR3 DNA sequence: TGTGCCAGCAGCCAAGAAGTCCCGGGAGGTTCATACAATGAGCAGTTCTTC. V is TRBV14 and J is TRBJ2-1; 7 positions agree with TRBD2. V was clipped by 0 bases and J by 4 bases; unmatched bases: 9. Germline V lookup: CDR1 SGHDN, CDR2 FVKESK. CDR3 size: 17 residues.

The V and J genes are TRBV5-4 and TRBJ1-2, with 12 bases aligning to TRBD1. Germline assignment: CDR1 SGHNT and CDR2 YYREEE (reference sequence). The CDR3 is 12 amino acids. V was clipped by 10 bases and J by 6 bases; unmatched bases: 4. The CDR3 bases are TGTGCCGGGGGACAGGGGGCAGATGGCTACACCTTC. It codes for CAGGQGADGYTF.

CDR3 amino acids: CASSQEPGANYGYTF. The CDR3 region has the DNA TGCGCCAGCAGCCAAGAGCCGGGAGCTAACTATGGCTACACCTTC. The chain joins TRBV4-1 to TRBJ1-2; no firm D call. CDR3 length equals 15 residues. The germline V gene has CDR1 MGHRA and CDR2 YSYEKL. The V end was cut by 0 bases, the J end by 0 bases, with 8 bases between.

J is TRBJ1-5 and V is TRBV30; the match to TRBD1 covers 10 bases. CDR1 is GTSNPN and CDR2 is SVGIG in the germline V gene (reference sequence). V lost 3 bases, J lost 4 bases, and 3 bases stayed unmatched. The CDR3 contains 14 residues. The CDR3 region has the DNA TGTGCCTGGAGGGCGGGACAGGGGAATCAGCCCCAGCATTTT. This gives the protein CAWRAGQGNQPQHF. Complete variable domain (other parts from reference TRBV30 and TRBJ1-5): SQTIHQWPATLVQPVGSPLSLECTVEGTSNPNLYWYRQAAGRGLQLLFYSVGIGQISSEVPQNLSASRPQDRQFILSSKKLLLSDSGFYLCAWRAGQGNQPQHFGDGTRLSIL.

CDR3 DNA sequence: TGCAGTGCTAGTCAAGAGGGTCAGCCCCAGCATTTT. Its protein is CSASQEGQPQHF. The chain has TRBV20-1 and TRBJ1-5; no firm D call. V dropped 3 bases and J dropped 6 bases, with 9 bases sitting between them. This CDR3 has 12 amino acids. Germline V CDR1 and CDR2: DFQATT, SNEGSKA (reference sequence).

As for this clone: Other DNA sequences from this sample encode an identical CDR3 as well. V gene TRBV2 combines with J gene TRBJ1-1; D gene unclear. The V end was cut by 2 bases, the J end by 1 base, with 5 bases between. Germline CDR1 SNHLY, CDR2 FYNNEI. This CDR3 region has 13 residues. The CDR3 DNA reads TGTGCCAGCAGTGAATTAGAGAACACTGAAGCTTTCTTT. Amino acid sequence: CASSELENTEAFF.

The chain couples TRBV9 to TRBJ1-5; 8 nucleotides align to TRBD1. Germline CDR1 is SGDLS and CDR2 is YYNGEE. The V and J ends lost 3 bases and 7 bases, in that order; junction bases with no gene match: 6. The CDR3 sequence is 14 residues long. CDR3 in amino acids: CASSAGDRMQPQHF. DNA for the CDR3: TGTGCCAGCAGCGCTGGGGACAGGATGCAGCCCCAGCATTTT.

The V gene is TRBV27, the J gene TRBJ1-1; 7 bases align to TRBD1. Germline V gene sequence: CDR1 MNHEY, CDR2 SMNVEV (reference sequence). The junction had 5 bases not matched to a gene; V was cut back by 5 bases and J by 2 bases. The CDR3 is 14 amino acids. The CDR3 loop reads CASSPWDSNTEAFF. Written as DNA, the CDR3 is TGTGCCAGCAGTCCCTGGGACAGCAACACTGAAGCTTTCTTT.

This chain joins TRBV18 and TRBJ1-3; D remains ambiguous. The CDR3 spans 15 residues. CDR1 is KGHSH and CDR2 is LQKENI in the germline V gene. The V gene lost 6 bases and the J gene lost 4 bases, with 16 bases spanning the gap. The CDR3 DNA reads TGTGCCAGCTCGTCCTCTATAACGGGGGGAAACACCATATATTTT. The encoded protein is CASSSSITGGNTIYF. The full variable domain, with the rest looked up from reference TRBV18 and TRBJ1-3, is NAGVMQNPRHLVRRRGQEARLRCSPMKGHSHVYWYRQLPEEGLKFMVYLQKENIIDESGMPKERFSAEFPKEGPSILRIQQVVRGDSAAYFCASSSSITGGNTIYFGEGSWLTVV.

As regards this clone: The sample holds other DNA sequences that translate to the same CDR3. The chain joins TRBV5-1 to TRBJ1-1, with 9 bases aligning to TRBD1. CDR3 size: 14 residues. Germline values: CDR1 SGHRS, CDR2 YFSETQ. V gave up 3 bases and J gave up 2 bases; unmatched junction bases: 2. The DNA of the CDR3 is TGCGCCAGCAGCTCGACAGGGGGTAACACTGAAGCTTTCTTT. It codes for CASSSTGGNTEAFF.

The chain uses TRBV9 and TRBJ2-1, with D maybe TRBD2 (5 bases). CDR1 SGDLS and CDR2 YYNGEE come from the germline V gene. Deletions cut 6 bases from V and 8 bases from J, with 9 bases between. CDR3 size: 11 residues. The CDR3 loop is CASNRDDEQFF. CDR3 DNA sequence: TGTGCCAGCAACCGGGATGATGAGCAGTTCTTC.

V and J are TRBV10-1 and TRBJ1-1, with D hard to call. The V end lost 9 bases, the J end lost 4 bases, and 15 bases lay between the germline ends. Germline V lookup: CDR1 WNHNN, CDR2 SYGVQD (reference sequence). The CDR3 runs 13 residues. CDR3 amino acids: CASNFAPGTEAFF. The DNA of the CDR3 is TGCGCCAGTAACTTTGCCCCGGGCACTGAAGCTTTCTTT.

V usage is TRBV18 and J usage is TRBJ2-1; TRBD1 matches at 8 bases. Trimming removed 6 bases from V and 6 bases from J; junction bases left unmatched: 10. Germline assignment: CDR1 KGHSH and CDR2 LQKENI. The length of the CDR3 is 15 residues. The CDR3 sequence is CASSSDRGLTNEQFF. CDR3 DNA: TGTGCCAGCTCCTCCGACAGGGGTCTCACCAATGAGCAGTTCTTC.